This T cell receptor beta chain came from a study of cytomegalovirus exposure and HLA in healthy donors. For the study at large: A preliminary data release comprised around 85 million unique TCRs obtained from HLA-typed donors. Membership in the Caucasian-associated ancestry cluster was found for 81% of approximately 430 genotyped donors.

Broader study findings: Near-uniform donor sequencing depth was presumed by presence/absence analyses. Analyzed later, most CMV-associated TCR beta chains appeared HLA-restricted.

The germline gives CDR1 SGDLS, CDR2 YYNGEE. Trimming shortened V by 4 bases and J by 2 bases, and 7 bases separated the two germline ends. The CDR3 sequence is 14 residues long. About this clone: Its matching antigen is unknown.

The PCR used 60 Vbeta and 13 Jbeta primers. Sequencing was performed with immunoSEQ multiplex PCR; in TCRdb, only in-frame clones are kept and a portion is missing. The sample contains under 100,000 clones, roughly 80% of which appear only once. The sequenced sample consisted of PBMCs. The chain couples TRBV9 to TRBJ2-6; no clear D. This clonotype originated in a boy younger than 18 in good health and CMV-seronegative. The CDR3 DNA reads TGTGCCAGCAGCTTAACACCTGGGGCCAACGTCCTGACTTTC. Translated: CASSLTPGANVLTF.